This is a list of T cell receptor beta chains from one sample in a study of CXCR3-negative and CXCR3-positive naive CD8 T cells. TCRdb re-called the 5' RACE reads and gives one entry per CDR3 protein, without DNA. Its table records 90,000 to 100,000 distinct CDR3 sequences. Sequencing was done on a sample of naive CXCR3+ CD8+ T cells from blood. The source of these receptors is a human donor in good health. Some clones in this sample may be carry-over from other donors' samples. The CDR3 runs from the conserved cysteine through the conserved F or W.

>TRBJ2-1|15|TRBV5-1
CASSFSLAINNEQFF
>TRBJ2-1|14|TRBV20-1
CSARPRDINNEQFF
>TRBJ1-2|14|TRBV5-1
CASSWTGPKDGYTF
>TRBJ1-5|18|TRBV5-6
CASSLNLRGTPADQPQHF
>TRBJ2-3|16|TRBV7-9
CASSPPNSGGTDTQYF
>TRBJ2-1|13|TRBV9
CASSGQGANEQFF
>TRBJ2-7|14|TRBV29-1
CSVEDQTGSYEQYF
>TRBJ2-3|14|TRBV29-1
CSAASGRGEDTQYF
>TRBJ2-5|13|TRBV20-1
CSARGQGKETQYF
>TRBJ2-5|16|TRBV7-2
CASSSRRLAAQETQYF
>TRBJ2-7|13|TRBV5-6
CASSLDGFYEQYF
>TRBJ1-1|13|TRBV7-3
CASSSPGSTEAFF
>TRBJ2-2|11|TRBV6-2/TRBV6-3
CASSIPGELFF
>TRBJ2-3|14|TRBV5-1
CASSGGHSTDTQYF
>TRBJ2-1|14|TRBV19
CASRGRPSYNEQFF
>TRBJ2-1|16|TRBV6-2/TRBV6-3
CASSLLTGAVYNEQFF
>TRBJ2-2|12|TRBV5-1
CASSGTVGELFF
>TRBJ2-7|14|TRBV6-5
CASSYGQGNYEQYF
>TRBJ2-7|13|TRBV7-2
CASSPSGSHEQYF
>TRBJ1-2|14|TRBV14
CASSQQGDVYGYTF
>TRBJ1-1|13|TRBV30
CALRRGTRTEAFF
>TRBJ2-1|18|TRBV6-5
CASSYSKQGIYSYNEQFF
>TRBJ1-5|17|TRBV29-1
CSVTTGRPSEGNQPQHF
>TRBJ2-2|14|TRBV11-3
CASSSRTGTGELFF
>TRBJ2-7|11|TRBV7-2
CASSLTYEQYF
>TRBJ2-7|18|TRBV10-3
CAISDVPGVDRGTYEQYF
>TRBJ2-4|15|TRBV29-1
CSPRDGGLAKNIQYF
>TRBJ2-3|18|TRBV7-2
CASSLIVLAGVYTDTQYF
>TRBJ2-2|15|TRBV29-1
CSVVPRERNTGELFF
>TRBJ2-5|17|TRBV6-6
CASSYLPSTGEQETQYF
>TRBJ1-1|16|TRBV19
CASKFRGGLGNTEAFF
>TRBJ2-2|13|TRBV19
CASRASNTGELFF
>TRBJ2-3|15|TRBV6-2/TRBV6-3
CASRNPGRGTDTQYF
>TRBJ2-5|14|TRBV7-2
CASSLVDRGETQYF
>TRBJ2-3|16|TRBV20-1
CSARDIRGGSTDTQYF
>TRBJ2-2|13|TRBV9
CASSASYPGELFF
>TRBJ2-5|15|TRBV20-1
CSATKGGEVEETQYF
>TRBJ2-2|15|TRBV4-1
CASSQVAGDTGELFF
>TRBJ1-4|15|TRBV29-1
CSVEDREATNEKLFF
>TRBJ2-7|16|TRBV6-2/TRBV6-3
CASSRGYEVRSYEQYF